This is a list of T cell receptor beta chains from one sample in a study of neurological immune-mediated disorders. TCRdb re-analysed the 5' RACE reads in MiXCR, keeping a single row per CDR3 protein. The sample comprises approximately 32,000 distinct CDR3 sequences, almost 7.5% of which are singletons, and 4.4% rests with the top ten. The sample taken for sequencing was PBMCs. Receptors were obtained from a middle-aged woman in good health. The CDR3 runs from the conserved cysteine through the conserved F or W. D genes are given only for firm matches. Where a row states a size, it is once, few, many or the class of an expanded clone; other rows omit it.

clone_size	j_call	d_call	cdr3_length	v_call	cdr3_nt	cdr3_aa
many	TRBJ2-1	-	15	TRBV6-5	TGTGCCAGCAGCCCTACTGGGAGCTCCTACAATGAGCAGTTCTTC	CASSPTGSSYNEQFF
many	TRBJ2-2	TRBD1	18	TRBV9	TGTGCCAGCAGCGTAGATCCACAGGGGCATTCCGTCACCGGGGAGCTGTTTTTT	CASSVDPQGHSVTGELFF
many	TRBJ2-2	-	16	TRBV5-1	TGCGCCAGCAGCTTTCTAAACTCACTAGGGCTCGGGGAGCTGTTTTTT	CASSFLNSLGLGELFF
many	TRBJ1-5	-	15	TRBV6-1	TGTGCCAGCAGTGTAGTTAGTTGGGACAATCAGCCCCAGCATTTT	CASSVVSWDNQPQHF
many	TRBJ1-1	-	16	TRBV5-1	TGCGCCAGCAGCCAGGGACTCCTGAGCGGCGCAACTGAAGCTTTCTTT	CASSQGLLSGATEAFF
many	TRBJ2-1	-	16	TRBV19	TGTGCCACACTGGGCGGATCCAGGGCCTCCTACAATGAGCAGTTCTTC	CATLGGSRASYNEQFF
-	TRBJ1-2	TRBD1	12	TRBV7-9	TGTGCCAGCAGCGAACAGGGGACTTCTTACACCTTC	CASSEQGTSYTF
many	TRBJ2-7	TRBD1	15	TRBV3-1	TGTGCCAGCAGCCGGAGACAGGGAACAGGGCCCGAGCAGTACTTC	CASSRRQGTGPEQYF
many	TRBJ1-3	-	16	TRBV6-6	TGTGCCAGCAGTTACCCTATGACAGCCTCTGGAAACACCATATATTTT	CASSYPMTASGNTIYF
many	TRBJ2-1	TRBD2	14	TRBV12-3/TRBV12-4	TGTGCCAGCGGGACTAGCGGGAGACACAATGAGCAGTTCTTC	CASGTSGRHNEQFF
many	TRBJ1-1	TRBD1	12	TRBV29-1	TGCAGCGCGGACAGGGGGAACACTGAAGCTTTCTTT	CSADRGNTEAFF
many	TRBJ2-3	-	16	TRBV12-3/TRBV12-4	TGTGCCAGCAGTTCCCTGAGCGGTGGGATTTTGAATACGCAGTATTTT	CASSSLSGGILNTQYF
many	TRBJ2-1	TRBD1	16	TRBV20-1	TGCAGTGCCAGGGACAGGGCGTCTTACCTATACAATGAGCAGTTCTTC	CSARDRASYLYNEQFF
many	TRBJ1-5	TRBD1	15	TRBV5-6	TGTGCCAGCACGATCCGAGGGGACAGGAATCAGCCCCAGCATTTT	CASTIRGDRNQPQHF
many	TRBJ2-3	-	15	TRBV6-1	TGTGCCAGCAGTGGCCAGGGGCCCCTCATGGATACGCAGTATTTT	CASSGQGPLMDTQYF
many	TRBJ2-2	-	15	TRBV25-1	TGTGCCAGCAGTGAAGAGGTCGGCACCTTCGGGGAGCTGTTTTTT	CASSEEVGTFGELFF
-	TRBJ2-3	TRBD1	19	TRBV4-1	TGCGCCAGCAGCCAAGGGGGATTAACAGGGGGCCAGAATTGGGGTACGCAGTATTTT	CASSQGGLTGGQNWGTQYF
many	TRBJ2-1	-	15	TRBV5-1	TGCGCCAGCAGCCCCCAGTCGACACTCTACAATGAGCAGTTCTTC	CASSPQSTLYNEQFF